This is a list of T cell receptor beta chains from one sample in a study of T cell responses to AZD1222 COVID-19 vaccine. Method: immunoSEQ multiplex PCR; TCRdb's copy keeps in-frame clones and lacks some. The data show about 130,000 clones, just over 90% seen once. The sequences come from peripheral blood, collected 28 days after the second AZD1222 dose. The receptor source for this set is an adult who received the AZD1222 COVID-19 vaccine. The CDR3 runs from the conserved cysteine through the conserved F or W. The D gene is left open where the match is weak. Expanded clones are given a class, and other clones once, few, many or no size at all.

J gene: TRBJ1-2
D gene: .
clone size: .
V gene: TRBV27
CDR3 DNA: TGTGCCAGCAGTTTAGAGACAGGCTATGGCTACACCTTC
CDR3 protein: CASSLETGYGYTF

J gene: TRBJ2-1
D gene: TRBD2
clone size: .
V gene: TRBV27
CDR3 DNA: TGTGCCAGCAGTTTAAAGCCTAGCGGGAGGGCCAGAGAGCAGTTCTTC
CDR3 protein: CASSLKPSGRAREQFF

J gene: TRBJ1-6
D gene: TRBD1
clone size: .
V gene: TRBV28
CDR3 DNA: TGTGCCAGCAGTTCGGGACAGGGTTCCTATAATTCACCCCTCCACTTT
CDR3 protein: CASSSGQGSYNSPLHF

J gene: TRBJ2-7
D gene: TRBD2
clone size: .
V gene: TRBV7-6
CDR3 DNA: TGTGCCAGCAGCCCCAATGGGGGACTAGCGATCACCTACGAGCAGTACTTC
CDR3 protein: CASSPNGGLAITYEQYF

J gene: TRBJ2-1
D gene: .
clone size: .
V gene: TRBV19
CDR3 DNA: TGTGCCAGTAGTATAAAGTTGGAGCAGTTCTTC
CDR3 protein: CASSIKLEQFF

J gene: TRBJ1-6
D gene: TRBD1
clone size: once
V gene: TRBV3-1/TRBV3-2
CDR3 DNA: TGTGCCAGCAGCCAAAGGGGGCAGGGGGCTAATTCACCCCTCCACTTT
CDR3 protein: CASSQRGQGANSPLHF

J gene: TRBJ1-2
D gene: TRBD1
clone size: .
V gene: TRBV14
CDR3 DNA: TGTGCCAGCAGCCAAGGGACAGGTGATGCCCTTTACTATGGCTACACCTTC
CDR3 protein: CASSQGTGDALYYGYTF

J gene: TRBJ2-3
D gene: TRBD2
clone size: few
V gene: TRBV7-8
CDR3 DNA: TGTGCCAGCAGCTTCCTCAGCGGGGCTAGCACAGATACGCAGTATTTT
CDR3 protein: CASSFLSGASTDTQYF

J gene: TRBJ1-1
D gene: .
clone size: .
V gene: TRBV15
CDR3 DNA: TGTGCCACCAGCAGAGATCTGTTCCAGGGGAGAACTGAAGCTTTCTTT
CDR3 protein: CATSRDLFQGRTEAFF

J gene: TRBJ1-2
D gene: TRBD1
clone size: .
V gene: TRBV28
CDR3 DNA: TGTGCCAGCAGTTACAGGGGTCCTGTTAACTATGGCTACACCTTC
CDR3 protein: CASSYRGPVNYGYTF

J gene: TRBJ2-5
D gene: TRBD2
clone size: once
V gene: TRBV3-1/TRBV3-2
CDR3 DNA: TGTGCCAGCAGCCAAGGCTTTGGGGCTAGCGGGAGAGAGACCCAGTACTTC
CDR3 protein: CASSQGFGASGRETQYF

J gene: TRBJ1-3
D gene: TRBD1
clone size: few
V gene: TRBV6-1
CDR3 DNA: TGTGCCAGCAGGGAAGGACAGGGACGAAACACCATATATTTT
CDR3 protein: CASREGQGRNTIYF

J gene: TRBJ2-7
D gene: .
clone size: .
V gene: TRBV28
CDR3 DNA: TGTGCCAGCAGTCCCCCCGGTACAGGGAGAAACGAGCAGTACTTC
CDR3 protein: CASSPPGTGRNEQYF

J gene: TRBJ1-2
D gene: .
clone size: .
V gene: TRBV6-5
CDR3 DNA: TGTGCCAGCGGAACGCAGGGAAACTATGGCTACACCTTC
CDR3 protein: CASGTQGNYGYTF

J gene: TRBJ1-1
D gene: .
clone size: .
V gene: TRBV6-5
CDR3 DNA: TGTGCCAGCAGTTACTCGCTGGGGATGAACACTGAAGCTTTCTTT
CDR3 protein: CASSYSLGMNTEAFF

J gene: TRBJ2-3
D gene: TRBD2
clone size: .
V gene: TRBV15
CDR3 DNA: TGTGCCACCAGCAGGGGGGGAGCGGGAGAAGGAGATACGCAGTATTTT
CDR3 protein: CATSRGGAGEGDTQYF

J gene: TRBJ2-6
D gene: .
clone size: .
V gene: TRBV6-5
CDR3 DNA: TGTGCCAGCAGTCGAACCTCTGGGGCCAACGTCCTGACTTTC
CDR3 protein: CASSRTSGANVLTF

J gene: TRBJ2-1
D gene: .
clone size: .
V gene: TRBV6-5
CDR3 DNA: TGTGCCAGCAGTTACCGCCCGGACTCCTTCAATGAGCAGTTCTTC
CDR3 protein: CASSYRPDSFNEQFF

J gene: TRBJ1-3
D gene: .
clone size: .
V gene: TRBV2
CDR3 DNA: TGTGCCAGCAGCCTAGGGACCCTCTCTGGAAACACCATATATTTT
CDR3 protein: CASSLGTLSGNTIYF

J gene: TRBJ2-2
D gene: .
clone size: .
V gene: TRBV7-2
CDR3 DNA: TGTGCCAGCAGCTCGACCGCTGGCGGGGAGCTGTTTTTT
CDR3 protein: CASSSTAGGELFF

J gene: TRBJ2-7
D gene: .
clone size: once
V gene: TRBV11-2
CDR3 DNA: TGTGCCAGCAGCCTCCCGGGATCCTCCTACGAGCAGTACTTC
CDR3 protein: CASSLPGSSYEQYF

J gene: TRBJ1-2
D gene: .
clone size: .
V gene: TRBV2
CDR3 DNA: TGTGCCAGCACAGAGGGGGGCTACACCTTC
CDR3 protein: CASTEGGYTF

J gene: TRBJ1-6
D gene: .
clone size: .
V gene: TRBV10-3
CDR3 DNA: TGTGCCATCAGTGAGAAGTGGGCACGGGATAATTCACCCCTCCACTTT
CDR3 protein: CAISEKWARDNSPLHF

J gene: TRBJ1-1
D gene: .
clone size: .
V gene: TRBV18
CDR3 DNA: TGTGCCAGCTCATTAACAGGGAACACTGAAGCTTTCTTT
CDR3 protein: CASSLTGNTEAFF

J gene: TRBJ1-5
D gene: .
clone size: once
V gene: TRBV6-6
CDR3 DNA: TGTGCCAGCAGTAGGTCAGGGGCTAATCAGCCCCAGCATTTT
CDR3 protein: CASSRSGANQPQHF

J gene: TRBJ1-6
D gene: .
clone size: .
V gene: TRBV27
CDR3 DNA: TGTGCCAGCAGCACCGACCTGGGGGGTAATTCACCCCTCCACTTT
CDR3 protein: CASSTDLGGNSPLHF

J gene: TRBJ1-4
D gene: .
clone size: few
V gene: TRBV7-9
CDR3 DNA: TGTGCCAGCAGCGCACAGGGAGGAGAGAATGAAAAACTGTTTTTT
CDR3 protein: CASSAQGGENEKLFF

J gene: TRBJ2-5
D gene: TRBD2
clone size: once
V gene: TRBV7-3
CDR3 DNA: TGTGCCAGCAGCCTGGGGCTAGCGGGAGAGGGAGAGACCCAGTACTTC
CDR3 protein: CASSLGLAGEGETQYF

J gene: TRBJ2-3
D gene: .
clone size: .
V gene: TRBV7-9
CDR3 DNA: TGTGCCAGCAGCTTAGCGGCTTTTGGATACACAGATACGCAGTATTTT
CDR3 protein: CASSLAAFGYTDTQYF

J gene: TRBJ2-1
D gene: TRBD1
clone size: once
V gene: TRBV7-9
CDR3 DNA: TGTGCCAGCAGTCCTAGGACAGGGGGCATCAATGAGCAGTTCTTC
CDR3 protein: CASSPRTGGINEQFF

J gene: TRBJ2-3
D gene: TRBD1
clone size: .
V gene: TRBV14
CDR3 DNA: TGTGCCAGCAGCCAACACCTACGGACAGGGGGAAGCACAGATACGCAGTATTTT
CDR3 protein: CASSQHLRTGGSTDTQYF